This T cell receptor beta chain was recorded in a study of identical twins. TCRdb redid the calling of the 5' RACE reads with MiXCR, one entry per CDR3 protein. This table holds hundreds of thousands of distinct CDR3 sequences, approximately 22% found once. Trimming removed 8 bases from V and 3 bases from J, with 2 bases in between. CDR1 is MNHEY and CDR2 is SVGAGI in the germline V gene. The CDR3 has 10 amino acids. Another study also made use of these data, one on T cells expressing NK-cell markers. That source reports: Seven sequenced donors out of eight were HCMV-seropositive, one seronegative. These clonotypes also led the CD3+CD56-NKG2C+ fraction in a few donors.

J is TRBJ1-5 and V is TRBV6-5; D is unclear. The TCR comes from a woman between 18 and 30 years old in good health. Material for sequencing was PBMCs. The chain's CDR3 is CASFNQPQHF. The CDR3 DNA is TGTGCCAGCTTCAATCAGCCCCAGCATTTT.